The 9 T cell receptor beta chains in this list originate from one sample, sequenced in a study of post-analysis software for immune sequencing data. The library was made from cDNA and included unique molecular identifiers. Each CDR3 protein is one row after TCRdb ran MiXCR on the PCR reads. The profile covers roughly 700,000 distinct CDR3 sequences, with just under 30% appearing a single time and approximately 0.55% taken by the ten largest. These TCRs are of unknown antigen specificity. General study results and limits: Five or six TRBV segments, TRBV5-6, TRBV5-1 and TRBV20-1 among them, were found more frequent in patients than controls.

The sample taken for sequencing was blood. The receptors originated from a girl between 5 and 17 years old with multiple sclerosis.

This clonotype was seen a few times. The chain combines TRBV10-2 with TRBJ2-1; 12 bases are shared with TRBD1. Germline V gene data show CDR1 as WSHSY and CDR2 as SAAADI. V dropped 6 bases and J dropped 10; count of bases not matched to a gene: 10. The CDR3 runs to 15 residues. CDR3 bases: TGCGCCAGCAGACACCGGGACAGGGGGCGAAACGAGCAGTTCTTC. It encodes CASRHRDRGRNEQFF.

As to this clonotype: This may be a read error, as it is one base from a much larger clone. The genes are TRBV29-1 and TRBJ2-3, with TRBD1 as a possible D gene (5 bases). This CDR3 region has 11 residues. V lost 8 bases, J lost 10 bases, and 16 bases lay in between. Germline lookup yields CDR1 SQVTM and CDR2 ANQGSEA. CDR3: CSIVIGRAQYF. The CDR3 coding sequence is TGCAGCATTGTTATCGGCAGGGCGCAGTATTTT.

V and J are TRBV20-1 and TRBJ2-1, with TRBD2 identical over 11 bases. CDR1 is DFQATT, CDR2 SNEGSKA, per germline (reference sequence). V dropped 1 base and J dropped 5; count of bases not matched to a gene: 4. The CDR3 is 15 amino acids. The CDR3 nucleotides read TGCAGTGCTAGAGTAGCGGGAGGGCCGCACAATGAGCAGTTCTTC. Its protein is CSARVAGGPHNEQFF.

This clonotype was observed a few times. This sequence joins TRBV29-1 and TRBJ2-1, with D perhaps TRBD1 or TRBD2 (6 bases each). CDR1 and CDR2 from the germline V gene are SQVTM and ANQGSEA. Deletions cut 4 bases from V and 5 bases from J, with 15 bases between. The CDR3 runs to 14 residues. The chain's CDR3 is CSVGGTRDDNEQFF. The CDR3, as DNA: TGCAGCGTTGGCGGGACACGGGATGACAATGAGCAGTTCTTC.

A few counts support this clonotype. CDR3: CASSPTGPFYNEQFF. Here the CDR3 DNA reads TGTGCCAGCAGTCCGACCGGGCCCTTCTACAATGAGCAGTTCTTC. The rearrangement uses TRBV27 and TRBJ2-1; D ambiguous. Trimming removed 5 bases at V and 3 bases at J, with 14 bases between. Germline V gene lookup returns CDR1 MNHEY and CDR2 SMNVEV (reference sequence). This CDR3 is 15 amino acids long.

This clonotype has a handful of counts. This sequence joins TRBV12-3 or TRBV12-4 and TRBJ2-7; 7 bases agree with TRBD2. After removal of 1 base from V and 11 bases from J, the junction contained 5 bases not matched to a gene. This CDR3 is 12 amino acids long. The CDR3 sequence: CASSLDTGREYF. In nucleotides, the CDR3 is TGTGCCAGCAGTTTAGACACGGGGAGGGAGTACTTC.

This clonotype was seen ten or more times. This may come from a read error, since a much larger clone is one base off. This chain links TRBV5-1 with TRBJ2-1, with 9 bases identical to TRBD1. Per germline, CDR1 SGHRS and CDR2 YFSETQ. This CDR3 has 15 residues. Unmatched junction bases numbered 10, after V lost 4 bases and J lost 8 bases. The CDR3 coding sequence is TGCGCCAGCAGCCCCATCGGGACAGGGTGGGATGAGCAGTTCTTC. Its translation is CASSPIGTGWDEQFF. The variable domain in full, with the rest retrieved from reference TRBV5-1 and TRBJ2-1, is KAGVTQTPRYLIKTRGQQVTLSCSPISGHRSVSWYQQTPGQGLQFLFEYFSETQRNKGNFPGRFSGRQFSNSRSEMNVSTLELGDSALYLCASSPIGTGWDEQFFGPGTRLTVL.

This clonotype was found a few times. The V and J genes are TRBV7-8 and TRBJ2-3, with D perhaps TRBD2 (5 bases). The CDR3 spans 12 residues. V lost 1 base and J 11 bases, leaving 10 bases between the germline ends. Germline V gene sequence: CDR1 SGHVS, CDR2 FQNEAQ. Here the CDR3 reads CASSLVREKQYF. The CDR3, as DNA: TGTGCCAGCAGCTTAGTAAGGGAGAAGCAGTATTTT.

CDR3 coding DNA: TGTGCCAGCAGCCCGCCAGCGGGGGGGTTCGGGGAGCAGTTCTTC. It specifies CASSPPAGGFGEQFF. This sequence joins TRBV3-1 and TRBJ2-1; 10 bases agree with TRBD2. Looked up from germline, CDR1 is LGHDT and CDR2 is YNNKEL (reference sequence). The CDR3 length is 15 residues. J gave up 10 bases and V 4 bases, and 10 bases lay outside the gene matches.